This T cell receptor beta chain was recorded in a study of blood T cell repertoires in COVID-19 (dated by TCRdb to the early 2020s). In the study overall: Samples from collaborators originated in the United States, Italy and Spain and spanned both the acute and convalescent phases of COVID-19. The material from the prospective study consisted of cDNA or gDNA derived from T cells, B-cell-depleted T cells, or PBMCs. Deeply sampled blood TCRbeta repertoires from subjects exposed to, actively infected with, or recovered from COVID-19 were included in the dataset. The repertoires were made available in a free public database intended to serve as a resource for research on the immune response to SARS-CoV-2. The samples were drawn from two sources: the first 160 participants of the ongoing ImmuneRACE study, and 1,000 to 1,500 subjects contributed by 6 global collaborators. Nearly every sample came with metadata listing a de-identified subject ID, COVID-19 status, age in years and sex. Where available, HLA class I and class II types were taken from metadata supplied by the sample provider and were not determined by assay-based typing.

In the prospective study, participants were about 18 to 95 years old, resided in about two dozen geographic areas of the United States, and were enrolled through a virtual design. To assign participants to cohorts, the prospective study relied on clinical history that participants themselves reported in a screening survey and a study questionnaire. Recovered participants in ImmuneRACE Cohort 3 were defined as having two consecutive negative NP/OP PCR tests, clearance from a healthcare professional, or resolution of symptoms. Mobile phlebotomists in the prospective study collected whole blood, serum and a nasopharyngeal or oropharyngeal swab from every participant. Prospective study participants could optionally give additional blood draws and questionnaires over an approximately two-month period. Before DNA extraction, prospective study blood samples were shipped either frozen or at room temperature.

TCRbeta CDR3 regions were amplified from genomic DNA using the immunoSEQ Assay, a bias-controlled multiplex PCR. Under the source paper's analysis protocol: The number of nucleated cells in each sample was estimated from the amplification of reference gene primers within the assay. Sequence reads were collapsed and filtered to measure the absolute abundance of every unique TCRbeta CDR3 rearrangement. For each sample, productive Simpson clonality was calculated by taking the square root of Simpson's diversity index across productive rearrangements. This is the immuneACCESS table as TCRdb keeps it, with only in-frame sequences that have V and J called. A part of the clones is gone; compared with another copy, unresolved V genes explain less than half, and the rest is unexplained. Clonal size and the V and J genes are those of that table, whereas D and trimming came from the DNA. The sample table holds 430,000 or so clones, of which approximately 90% were seen once. Of the sample, approximately 1.8% is held by the ten largest clones.

The paper as a whole reports these results and caveats: The amount of clinical and demographic metadata varied by source and participant and was provided uncurated.

Comment on this clone: It lacks a known antigen. No base quality information exists; no much larger clone differs at one position.

For this chain, trimming is 1 base at the V end and 2 bases at the J end, and the number of junction bases without a gene match is 7. Taken from cysteine to phenylalanine, the CDR3 has 17 residues. The CDR3 DNA has 51 bases and is translated from base 1. The CDR1 and CDR2 encoded by the germline V gene are KGHDR and SFDVKD. The sequenced material came from PBMCs or T cells enriched from blood (not recorded which). The sequence joins TRBV24-1 to TRBJ2-3, and 8 junction bases match TRBD2. This receptor was taken from a woman between 40 and 50 years old who had recovered from COVID-19. The CDR3 protein is CATSDLKGGGSTDTQYF. In nucleotide form, the sequence is TGTGCCACCAGTGATTTAAAGGGCGGGGGGTCCACAGATACGCAGTATTTT.